Listed here are 14 T cell receptor beta chains from one sample, sequenced in a study of T-cell memory formation after mild COVID-19. One entry per CDR3 protein results from TCRdb running MiXCR on the 5' RACE reads. Of around 200,000 distinct CDR3 sequences in the sample, 27% are singletons; the top ten hold over 10%. The sequenced sample consisted of PBMCs or a T cell subset sorted from them (not recorded which). These receptors all come from an adult woman who had mild COVID-19 (a few samples of this study predate the infection). Cell type and time point are not known.

This chain uses TRBV12-3 or TRBV12-4 with TRBJ2-3; 7 bases map to TRBD2. This CDR3 has 16 residues. V shed 0 bases and J 2 bases; nucleotides not matched to a gene: 5. For the CDR3, the DNA is TGTGCCAGCAGTTTAGCTGGGGGGGGAGTCACAGATACGCAGTATTTT. This codes for CASSLAGGGVTDTQYF.

The chain couples TRBV6-5 to TRBJ2-1; D is perhaps TRBD1 (6 bases). The CDR3 is 11 residues long. V was cut by 5 bases and J by 11 bases, with 10 bases left in between. The germline V gene has CDR1 MNHEY and CDR2 SVGAGI. The CDR3 region is CASSQGTKQFF. The CDR3 DNA follows: TGTGCCAGCAGTCAGGGGACAAAGCAGTTCTTC.

This clonotype showed up just a few times. This chain joins TRBV7-2 and TRBJ1-4; 8 positions match TRBD1. Trimming took 5 bases from V and 8 from J; bases not matched to a gene: 10. Looked up from germline, CDR1 is SGHTA and CDR2 is FQGNSA. This CDR3 region has 15 residues. The CDR3 DNA reads as TGTGCCAGCAGCCCTCGCCAGGGGGCGAGGGAAAAACTGTTTTTT. Protein product: CASSPRQGAREKLFF. Full variable domain (rest looked up from reference TRBV7-2 and TRBJ1-4): GAGVSQSPSNKVTEKGKDVELRCDPISGHTALYWYRQSLGQGLEFLIYFQGNSAPDKSGLPSDRFSAERTGGSVSTLTIQRTQQEDSAVYLCASSPRQGAREKLFFGSGTQLSVL.

The chain carries TRBV7-2 and TRBJ2-1, with a tentative D call TRBD1 (6 bases). Germline V CDR1 and CDR2: SGHTA, FQGNSA. The CDR3 has 17 amino acids. Trimming took off 4 bases at V and 0 bases at J, with 16 bases between the two ends. Here the CDR3 DNA reads TGTGCCAGCAGCTCACAGGGCCTTAGCAGCTCCTACAATGAGCAGTTCTTC. This gives the protein CASSSQGLSSSYNEQFF.

This clonotype turned up a few times. At one end, the junction sequence differs from germline, possibly due to a read error. CDR3: CASSPGTSWTYEQYF. For the CDR3, the DNA is TGTGCTAGCAGCCCTGGGACTAGCTGGACCTACGAGCAGTACTTC. The J gene is TRBJ2-7, the V gene TRBV7-7, with 9 bases fitting TRBD2. The germline gives CDR1 SSHAT, CDR2 FNYEAQ (reference sequence). The CDR3 is 15 residues long.

The V gene is TRBV5-1, the J gene TRBJ2-2; unclear D gene. Between the trimmed V and J ends, which lost 4 bases and 5 bases, there was a span of 18 bases. This CDR3 has 16 residues. CDR1 is SGHRS and CDR2 is YFSETQ in the germline V gene. CDR3: CASSLKTPLETGELFF. CDR3 bases: TGCGCCAGCAGCCTTAAAACGCCCCTAGAGACCGGGGAGCTGTTTTTT. The variable domain in full, completed from reference TRBV5-1 and TRBJ2-2, reads KAGVTQTPRYLIKTRGQQVTLSCSPISGHRSVSWYQQTPGQGLQFLFEYFSETQRNKGNFPGRFSGRQFSNSRSEMNVSTLELGDSALYLCASSLKTPLETGELFFGEGSRLTVL.

The chain combines TRBV7-6 with TRBJ2-5; a weak D match, TRBD2 (6 bases). The CDR3 extends over 14 amino acids. Germline V gives CDR1 SGHVS, CDR2 FNYEAQ. Trimming removed 2 bases at V and 0 bases at J, with 7 bases between. The CDR3 bases are TGTGCCAGCAGCTTACTAGCGCACCAAGAGACCCAGTACTTC. Translated: CASSLLAHQETQYF. Filled out from reference TRBV7-6 and TRBJ2-5, the complete variable domain reads GAGVSQSPRYKVTKRGQDVALRCDPISGHVSLYWYRQALGQGPEFLTYFNYEAQQDKSGLPNDRFSAERPEGSISTLTIQRTEQRDSAMYRCASSLLAHQETQYFGPGTRLLVL.

V usage is TRBV11-3 and J usage is TRBJ2-6; D is uncertain. Germline loops: CDR1 SGHNT, CDR2 YENEEA. This CDR3 comprises 18 residues. V lost 0 bases, J lost 0 bases, and 12 bases lay in between. The CDR3 DNA follows: TGTGCCAGCAGCTTAGATTTCCCCGGAGCCTCTGGGGCCAACGTCCTGACTTTC. Translation: CASSLDFPGASGANVLTF.

This clonotype was counted a single time. V usage is TRBV5-1 and J usage is TRBJ1-1, with D possibly TRBD1 on 5 matching bases. Trimming shortened V by 3 bases and J by 1 base, and 10 bases separated the two germline ends. From germline, CDR1 is SGHRS and CDR2 YFSETQ. This CDR3 has 14 amino acids. Here the CDR3 DNA reads TGCGCCAGCAGCTGGGACTCTTCGAACACTGAAGCTTTCTTT. This sequence encodes CASSWDSSNTEAFF.

The sample holds a few counts of this clonotype. The CDR3 reads CASSVGDSPAGSPLHF. DNA for the CDR3: TGTGCCAGCAGCGTTGGGGACTCGCCAGCGGGTTCACCCCTCCACTTT. This chain connects TRBV9 to TRBJ1-6, with a possible D match to TRBD1 (5 bases). V was cut by 2 bases and J by 9 bases, with 18 bases left in between. The germline CDR1 and CDR2 sequences are SGDLS and YYNGEE. The CDR3 sequence is 16 residues long.

This clonotype was detected only a few times. The rearrangement uses TRBV7-9 and TRBJ2-5; 8 positions agree with TRBD2. The CDR3 is 16 residues long. After removal of 4 bases from V and 6 bases from J, the junction contained 13 bases not matched to a gene. Germline assignment: CDR1 SEHNR and CDR2 FQNEAQ (reference sequence). The CDR3 loop is CASSSPEAGAMQTQYF. The CDR3 DNA reads TGTGCCAGCAGCTCCCCGGAAGCGGGAGCAATGCAGACCCAGTACTTC. The full variable domain, its missing parts supplied by reference TRBV7-9 and TRBJ2-5, is DTGVSQNPRHKITKRGQNVTFRCDPISEHNRLYWYRQTLGQGPEFLTYFQNEAQLEKSRLLSDRFSAERPKGSFSTLEIQRTEQGDSAMYLCASSSPEAGAMQTQYFGPGTRLLVL.

This clonotype was detected only a few times. The V and J genes are TRBV5-1 and TRBJ2-1; D remains unclear. V lost 3 bases and J 0 bases, leaving 16 bases between the germline ends. The CDR3 covers 17 residues. Germline assignment: CDR1 SGHRS and CDR2 YFSETQ. The CDR3 DNA sequence: TGCGCCAGCAGCTCCCCGGGTCGGGTCGGCTCCTACAATGAGCAGTTCTTC. Translated: CASSSPGRVGSYNEQFF.

The chain has TRBV6-1 and TRBJ2-7, with 10 positions matching TRBD1. The germline V gene encodes CDR1 MNHNS and CDR2 SASEGT. CDR3 length: 13 residues. After removal of 4 bases from V and 6 bases from J, the junction contained 3 bases not matched to a gene. CDR3 residues: CASSGTGGGEQYF. The CDR3 bases are TGTGCCAGCAGTGGGACAGGGGGAGGCGAGCAGTACTTC.

This rearrangement joins TRBV7-3 to TRBJ2-3; 11 nucleotides match TRBD1. Looked up from germline, CDR1 is SGHTA and CDR2 is FQGTGA. The CDR3 consists of 15 residues. Trimming removed 5 bases from V and 6 bases from J; junction bases left unmatched: 7. The CDR3, as DNA: TGTGCCAGCAGCCCCGGACAGGGGGCAGGGGATACGCAGTATTTT. Translation: CASSPGQGAGDTQYF.